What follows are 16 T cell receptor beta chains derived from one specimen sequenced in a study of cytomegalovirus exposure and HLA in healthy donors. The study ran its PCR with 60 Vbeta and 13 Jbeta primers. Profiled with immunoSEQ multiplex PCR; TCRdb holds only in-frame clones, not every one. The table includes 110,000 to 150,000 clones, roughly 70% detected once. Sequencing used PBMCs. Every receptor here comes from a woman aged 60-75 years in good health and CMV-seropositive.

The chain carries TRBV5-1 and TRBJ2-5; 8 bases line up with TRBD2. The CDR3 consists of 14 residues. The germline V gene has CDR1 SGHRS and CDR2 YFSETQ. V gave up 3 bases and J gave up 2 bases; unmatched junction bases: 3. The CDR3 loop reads CASSSTSGQETQYF. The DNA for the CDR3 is TGCGCCAGCAGCTCAACTAGCGGTCAAGAGACCCAGTACTTC.

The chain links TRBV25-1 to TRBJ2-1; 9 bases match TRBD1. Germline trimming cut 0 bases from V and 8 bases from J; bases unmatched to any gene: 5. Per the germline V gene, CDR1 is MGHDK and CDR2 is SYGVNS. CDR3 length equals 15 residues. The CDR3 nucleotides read TGTGCCAGCAGTGAATATGGGACAGGGTCATATGAGCAGTTCTTC. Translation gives CASSEYGTGSYEQFF.

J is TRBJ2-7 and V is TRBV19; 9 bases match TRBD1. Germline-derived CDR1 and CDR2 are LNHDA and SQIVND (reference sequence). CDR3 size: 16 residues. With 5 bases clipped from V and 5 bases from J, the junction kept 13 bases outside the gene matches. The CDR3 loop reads CASSPQGAAGNHEQYF. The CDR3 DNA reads TGTGCCAGTAGTCCACAGGGGGCCGCGGGGAATCACGAGCAGTACTTC.

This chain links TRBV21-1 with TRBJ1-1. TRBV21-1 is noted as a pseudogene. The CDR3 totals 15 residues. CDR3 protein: CASSKAGGSDSEAFF. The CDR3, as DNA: TGTGCCAGCAGCAAAGCGGGGGGGTCAGACTCTGAAGCTTTCTTT.

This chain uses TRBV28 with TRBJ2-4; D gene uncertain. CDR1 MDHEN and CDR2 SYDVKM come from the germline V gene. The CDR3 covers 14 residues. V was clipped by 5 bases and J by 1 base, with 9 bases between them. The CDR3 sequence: CASSPPGAKNIQYF. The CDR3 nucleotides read TGTGCCAGCAGTCCCCCCGGGGCCAAAAACATTCAGTACTTC. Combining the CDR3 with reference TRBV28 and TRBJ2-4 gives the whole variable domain DVKVTQSSRYLVKRTGEKVFLECVQDMDHENMFWYRQDPGLGLRLIYFSYDVKMKEKGDIPEGYSVSREKKERFSLILESASTNQTSMYLCASSPPGAKNIQYFGAGTRLSVL.

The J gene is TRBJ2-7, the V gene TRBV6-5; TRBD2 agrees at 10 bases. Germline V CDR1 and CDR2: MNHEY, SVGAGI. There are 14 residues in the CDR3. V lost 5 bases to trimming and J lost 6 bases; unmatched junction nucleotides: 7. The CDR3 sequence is CASSSGRALREQYF. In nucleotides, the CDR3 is TGTGCCAGCAGTAGCGGGAGGGCTTTACGCGAGCAGTACTTC.

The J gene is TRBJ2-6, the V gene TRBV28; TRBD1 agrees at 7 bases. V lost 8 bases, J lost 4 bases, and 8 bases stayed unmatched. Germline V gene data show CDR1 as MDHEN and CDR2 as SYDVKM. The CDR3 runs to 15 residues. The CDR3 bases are TGTGCCAGCGCCTACAGGGGCTCCGGGGCCAACGTCCTGACTTTC. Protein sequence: CASAYRGSGANVLTF.

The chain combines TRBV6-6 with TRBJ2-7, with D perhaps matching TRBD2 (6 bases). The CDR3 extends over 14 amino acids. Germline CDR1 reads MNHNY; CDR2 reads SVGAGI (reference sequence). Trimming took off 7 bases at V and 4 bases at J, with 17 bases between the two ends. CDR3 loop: CASTGTSQGYEQYF. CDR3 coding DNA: TGTGCCAGCACCGGGACTTCTCAAGGGTACGAGCAGTACTTC.

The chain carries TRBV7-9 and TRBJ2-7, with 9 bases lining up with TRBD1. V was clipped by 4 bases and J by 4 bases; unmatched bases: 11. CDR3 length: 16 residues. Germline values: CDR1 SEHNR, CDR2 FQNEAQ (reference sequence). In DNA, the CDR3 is TGTGCCAGCAGCTCTAGTCCGGGACAGGGAGTTTACGAGCAGTACTTC. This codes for CASSSSPGQGVYEQYF.

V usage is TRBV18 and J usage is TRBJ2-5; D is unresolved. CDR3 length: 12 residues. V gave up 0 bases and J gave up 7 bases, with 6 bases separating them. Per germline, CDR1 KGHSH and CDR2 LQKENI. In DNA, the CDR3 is TGTGCCAGCTCACCACCGATCGGGACCCAGTACTTC. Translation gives CASSPPIGTQYF.

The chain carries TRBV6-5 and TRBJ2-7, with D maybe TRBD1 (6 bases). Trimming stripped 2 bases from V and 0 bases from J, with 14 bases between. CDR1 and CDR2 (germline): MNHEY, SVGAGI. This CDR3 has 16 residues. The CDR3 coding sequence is TGTGCCAGCAGTTACGTGTCAGGGGCGCTCTCCTACGAGCAGTACTTC. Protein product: CASSYVSGALSYEQYF.

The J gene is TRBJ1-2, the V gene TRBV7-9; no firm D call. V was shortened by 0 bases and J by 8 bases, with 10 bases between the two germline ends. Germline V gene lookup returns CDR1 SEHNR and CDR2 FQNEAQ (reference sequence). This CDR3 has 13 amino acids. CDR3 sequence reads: CASSLARSSGYTF. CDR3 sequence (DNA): TGTGCCAGCAGCTTAGCGCGGAGTTCCGGCTACACCTTC.

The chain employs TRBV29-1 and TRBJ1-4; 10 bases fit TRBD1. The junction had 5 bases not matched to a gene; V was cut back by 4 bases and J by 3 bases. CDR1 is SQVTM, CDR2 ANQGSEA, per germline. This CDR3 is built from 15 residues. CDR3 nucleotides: TGCAGCGTTGCCGGGGACAGGGGATCTAATGAAAAACTGTTTTTT. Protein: CSVAGDRGSNEKLFF.

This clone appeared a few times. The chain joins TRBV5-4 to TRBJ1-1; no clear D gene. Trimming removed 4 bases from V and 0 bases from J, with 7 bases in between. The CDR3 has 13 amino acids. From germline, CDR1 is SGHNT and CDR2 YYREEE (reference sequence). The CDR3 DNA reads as TGTGCCAGCAGCGCACAATTGAACACTGAAGCTTTCTTT. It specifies CASSAQLNTEAFF. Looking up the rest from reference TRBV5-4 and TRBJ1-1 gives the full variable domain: ETGVTQSPTHLIKTRGQQVTLRCSSQSGHNTVSWYQQALGQGPQFIFQYYREEENGRGNFPPRFSGLQFPNYSSELNVNALELDDSALYLCASSAQLNTEAFFGQGTRLTVV.

The CDR3 reads CAWGGDRGADGYTF. The DNA for the CDR3 is TGTGCCTGGGGTGGGGACAGGGGCGCGGATGGCTACACCTTC. This chain joins TRBV30 and TRBJ1-2; 10 positions match TRBD1. Germline V gene lookup returns CDR1 GTSNPN and CDR2 SVGIG (reference sequence). The CDR3 runs 14 residues. The junction had 9 bases not matched to a gene; V was cut back by 5 bases and J by 6 bases.

In DNA form, the CDR3 reads TGTGCCAGCAGCCTAACGACAGGGGCAGGGACTGAAGCTTTCTTT. It codes for CASSLTTGAGTEAFF. This rearrangement joins TRBV7-2 to TRBJ1-1, with 8 bases lining up with TRBD1. Germline-derived CDR1 and CDR2 are SGHTA and FQGNSA. CDR3 length: 15 residues. V was pared by 5 bases and J by 5 bases, with 10 bases of the junction left unmatched.